A selection of T cell receptor beta chains follows, all from one sample in a study of cytotoxic CD8 clonotypes in ibrutinib-treated CLL. Clones were read by immunoSEQ multiplex PCR, and TCRdb kept only the in-frame ones, dropping some. The sample includes 90,000 to 150,000 clones, 58% seen only once; the top ten take about 40%. This specimen consisted of PBMCs, obtained after 24 months of ibrutinib treatment. All receptors derive from a human donor with chronic lymphocytic leukemia. The CDR3 runs from the conserved cysteine through the conserved F or W. Fields, in order: V gene, J gene, clone size, D gene, CDR3 DNA, CDR3 protein. A D gene is named only where the DNA matches it firmly. Size tells how often a clone was seen (once, few, many) or the class of an expanded clone, and some rows leave it out.

v_call: TRBV11-3; j_call: TRBJ2-1; clone_size: -; d_call: -; cdr3_nt: TGTGCCAGCAGCTTAGAGGGTTACGAGCAGTTCTTC; cdr3_aa: CASSLEGYEQFF
v_call: TRBV7-2; j_call: TRBJ2-3; clone_size: -; d_call: -; cdr3_nt: TGTGCCAGCAGCTTGGGCCCGCGTGAGGGTACGCAGTATTTT; cdr3_aa: CASSLGPREGTQYF
v_call: TRBV7-3; j_call: TRBJ2-1; clone_size: few; d_call: TRBD2; cdr3_nt: TGTGCCAGCAGCTTCAGCGGGGGACTTTCTAATGAGCAGTTCTTC; cdr3_aa: CASSFSGGLSNEQFF
v_call: TRBV29-1; j_call: TRBJ2-7; clone_size: -; d_call: -; cdr3_nt: TGCAGCTTCAATATATTGGACGAGCAGTACTTC; cdr3_aa: CSFNILDEQYF
v_call: TRBV6-6; j_call: TRBJ2-1; clone_size: -; d_call: -; cdr3_nt: TGTGCCAGCGGGGGGAGAACCTACAATGAGCAGTTCTTC; cdr3_aa: CASGGRTYNEQFF
v_call: TRBV30; j_call: TRBJ1-3; clone_size: -; d_call: -; cdr3_nt: TGTGCCTGGAATCCGGGACGGGGAAACACCATATATTTT; cdr3_aa: CAWNPGRGNTIYF
v_call: TRBV30; j_call: TRBJ2-2; clone_size: -; d_call: -; cdr3_nt: TGTGCCTGGAGTGTTCAGACCGGGGAGCTGTTTTTT; cdr3_aa: CAWSVQTGELFF
v_call: TRBV7-2; j_call: TRBJ1-2; clone_size: -; d_call: TRBD1; cdr3_nt: TGTGCCAGCACCGGACAGGGACGTAACTATGGCTACACCTTC; cdr3_aa: CASTGQGRNYGYTF
v_call: TRBV11-3; j_call: TRBJ2-7; clone_size: -; d_call: TRBD1; cdr3_nt: TGTGCCAGCAGCTTGCAACAGGGGTACGAGCAGTACTTC; cdr3_aa: CASSLQQGYEQYF
v_call: TRBV6-6; j_call: TRBJ2-1; clone_size: -; d_call: -; cdr3_nt: TGTGCCACCGGTGGGGGAATCAGTGAGCAGTTCTTC; cdr3_aa: CATGGGISEQFF
v_call: TRBV7-8; j_call: TRBJ2-1; clone_size: few; d_call: TRBD1; cdr3_nt: TGTGCCAGCAGCTCTTTGATGCCAAGCGGGACAGGGGGCTACAATGAGCAGTTCTTC; cdr3_aa: CASSSLMPSGTGGYNEQFF
v_call: TRBV4-3; j_call: TRBJ2-7; clone_size: -; d_call: -; cdr3_nt: TGCGCCAGCAGCCTCTTGGGGGACCGAGACTACGAGCAGTACTTC; cdr3_aa: CASSLLGDRDYEQYF